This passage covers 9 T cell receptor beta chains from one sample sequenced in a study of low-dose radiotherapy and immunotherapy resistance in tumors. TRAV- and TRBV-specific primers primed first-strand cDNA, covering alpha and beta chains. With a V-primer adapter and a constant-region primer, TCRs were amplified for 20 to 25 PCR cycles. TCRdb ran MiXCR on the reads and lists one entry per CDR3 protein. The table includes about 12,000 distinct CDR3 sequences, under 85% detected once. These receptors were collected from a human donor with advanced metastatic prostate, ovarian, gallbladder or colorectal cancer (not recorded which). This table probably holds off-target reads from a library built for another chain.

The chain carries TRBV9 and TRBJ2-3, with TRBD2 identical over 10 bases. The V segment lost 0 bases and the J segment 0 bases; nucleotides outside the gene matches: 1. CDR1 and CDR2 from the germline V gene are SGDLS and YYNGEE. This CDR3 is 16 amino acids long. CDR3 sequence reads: CASSVAAGGSTDTQYF. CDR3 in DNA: TGTGCCAGCAGCGTAGCAGCGGGAGGGAGCACAGATACGCAGTATTTT.

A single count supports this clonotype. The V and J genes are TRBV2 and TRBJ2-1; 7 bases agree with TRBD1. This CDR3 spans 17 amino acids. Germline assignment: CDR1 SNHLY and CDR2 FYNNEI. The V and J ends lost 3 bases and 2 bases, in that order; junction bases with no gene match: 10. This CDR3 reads CASSDHRGPTPYNEQFF. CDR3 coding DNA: TGTGCCAGCAGTGACCACAGGGGACCTACCCCCTACAATGAGCAGTTCTTC.

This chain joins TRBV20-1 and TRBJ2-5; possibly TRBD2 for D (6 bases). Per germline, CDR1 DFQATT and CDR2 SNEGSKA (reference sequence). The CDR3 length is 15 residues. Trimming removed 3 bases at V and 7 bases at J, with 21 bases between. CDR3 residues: CSARGPGLGGWTQYF. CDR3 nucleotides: TGCAGTGCTAGGGGCCCCGGACTGGGGGGATGGACCCAGTACTTC.

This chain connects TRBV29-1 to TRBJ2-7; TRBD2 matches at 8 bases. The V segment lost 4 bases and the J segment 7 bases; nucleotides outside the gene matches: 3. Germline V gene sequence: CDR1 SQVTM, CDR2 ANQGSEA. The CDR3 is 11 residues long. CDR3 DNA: TGCAGCGTTGGGACTAGCCGGGAGCAGTACTTC. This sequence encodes CSVGTSREQYF.

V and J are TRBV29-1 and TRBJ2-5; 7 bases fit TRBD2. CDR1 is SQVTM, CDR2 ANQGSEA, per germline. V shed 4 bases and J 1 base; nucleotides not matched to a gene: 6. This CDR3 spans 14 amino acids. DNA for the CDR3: TGCAGCGTTGTGGGATTAGCGGGCCAAGAGACCCAGTACTTC. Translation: CSVVGLAGQETQYF. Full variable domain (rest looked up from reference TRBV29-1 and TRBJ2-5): SAVISQKPSRDICQRGTSLTIQCQVDSQVTMMFWYRQQPGQSLTLIATANQGSEATYESGFVIDKFPISRPNLTFSTLTVSNMSPEDSSIYLCSVVGLAGQETQYFGPGTRLLVL.

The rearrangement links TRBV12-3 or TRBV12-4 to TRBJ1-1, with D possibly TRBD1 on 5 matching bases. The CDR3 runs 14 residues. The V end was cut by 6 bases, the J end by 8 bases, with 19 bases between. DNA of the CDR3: TGTGCCAGCAGCACACAGGTGAAATTGGGGGAAGCTTTCTTT. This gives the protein CASSTQVKLGEAFF.

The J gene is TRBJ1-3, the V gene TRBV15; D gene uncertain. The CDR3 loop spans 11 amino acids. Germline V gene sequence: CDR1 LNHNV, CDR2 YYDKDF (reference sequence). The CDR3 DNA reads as TGTGCTGCGGGGAGGGGAAACACCATATATTTT. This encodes CAAGRGNTIYF.

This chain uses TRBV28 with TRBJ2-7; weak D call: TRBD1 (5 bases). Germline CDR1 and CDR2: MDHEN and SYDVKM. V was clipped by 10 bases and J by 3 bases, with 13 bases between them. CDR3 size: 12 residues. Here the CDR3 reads CAIKGNLYEQYF. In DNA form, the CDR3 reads TGTGCCATCAAGGGGAACCTCTACGAGCAGTACTTC.

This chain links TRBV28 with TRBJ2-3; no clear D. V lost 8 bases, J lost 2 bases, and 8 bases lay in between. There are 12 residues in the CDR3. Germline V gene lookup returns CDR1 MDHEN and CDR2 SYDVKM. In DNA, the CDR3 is TGTGCCAGCGGGGTACCCACAGATACGCAGTATTTT. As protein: CASGVPTDTQYF.